Here is one TCR beta chain with its context. Two negative PCRs, clearance, or symptom resolution characterized the recovered Cohort 3 donors. This record comes from a study of blood T cell repertoires in COVID-19. In the study overall: Samples representing acute and convalescent COVID-19 were sourced from the United States, Italy and Spain. Sources were T cells, B-cell-depleted T cells, or PBMCs; the material itself was cDNA or gDNA.

Source study methods: How many nucleated cells were present was estimated from reference gene primer amplification. Sequencing used immunoSEQ multiplex PCR; TCRdb keeps in-frame clones, though not all of them. V, J and clone size were drawn from that table, and D and trimming were deduced from the DNA. The profile covers some 400,000 clones, with just under 90% appearing a single time and about 1.7% taken by the ten largest. The germline V and J ends were trimmed by 4 bases and 7 bases, with 16 bases remaining between them. This CDR3 region has 14 residues. Germline values: CDR1 MNHEY, CDR2 SMNVEV (reference sequence).

The receptor comes from a woman in her twenties or thirties who had recovered from COVID-19. Sequencing was performed on PBMCs or T cells enriched from blood (not recorded which). The chain links TRBV27 to TRBJ1-1, with a tentative D call TRBD1 (6 bases). CDR3 region: CASSSPSTGLEAFF. The DNA for the CDR3 is TGTGCCAGCAGTTCCCCTTCGACAGGCCTTGAAGCTTTCTTT.